This T cell receptor beta chain was sequenced for a study of shared clonotypes between healthy human individuals (dated by TCRdb to the early 2020s). The study in broad terms: The cohort comprised a couple of women and three men aged 18 to 49 years. For each donor, three plates each were used for CD4 naive and CD4 memory, two plates were used for CD8 naive, and one plate was used for CD8 memory. Blood TCR repertoires of roughly five healthy adults were deeply sequenced to estimate repertoire size and the extent of clonotype sharing between individuals. To increase sequencing depth and limit assay-specific biases, TCR repertoire library preparation and sequencing were carried out by different laboratories using diverse techniques. Per donor, leukapheresis produced somewhere between about 0.85 and 8.9 billion PBMCs.

A word on this clone: No antigen is known for it. The record has no base qualities; no much larger clone is one base away.

Summary of the overall study and its limitations: Around 5% of naive CD4, 3.5% of naive CD8, around 2.3% of memory CD4, and around 0.42% of memory CD8 clonotypes were shared across four donors. Sampling was restricted to blood, and TCR repertoires in tissue are likely to differ from TCR repertoires in blood. Estimated clonotype richness was generally larger for naive than for memory subsets. Compared with non-shared clonotypes, the clonotypes found in all four sorted-subset donors had higher generation probabilities. Because the study included only a small number of donors, the genetic and exposure-history diversity represented was limited. Pairwise subsampling led to the expectation that sequencing depth would affect the degree of clonotype sharing among donors. Incomplete sequencing was indicated by rarefaction of sorted-subset datasets, despite the large sequencing depth.

Donors were healthy HIV-negative adults with no recently reported acute infections or vaccinations. Only Caucasian adults living in Nashville, Tennessee, USA were represented among the donors. Magnetic negative selection was used to enrich CD4+ T cells, after which naive cells were positively selected on CD45RA and the negative fraction became the memory subset. Blood was obtained by leukapheresis, after which PBMCs were separated by Ficoll-Histopaque density gradient centrifugation and cryopreserved in liquid nitrogen vapor phase. Analytical flow cytometry was used to check the purity and quantity of each magnetically sorted T cell population. Genomic DNA was isolated from each sorted fraction and quantified by UV absorbance on a Nanodrop 2000c. In the germline V gene, CDR1 corresponds to SNHLY and CDR2 to FYNNEI. The CDR3 covers 14 residues, taking in both the cysteine and the phenylalanine. Only the CDR3 part of the read is kept: 42 bases, read in frame from the first base. V drops 3 bases and J drops 6 bases, leaving 14 bases in between.

Using the deep immunoSEQ assay, TCR CDR3 regions were amplified from genomic DNA by multiplex PCR. Genomic DNA extracted from each cell subset was distributed evenly over all wells of several immunoSEQ 96-well plates, and each plate served as one replicate. For sorted subsets, roughly 200 ng of genomic DNA, equivalent to 30,000 or so T cell genomes, went into each replicate PCR. The purified libraries were quantified using a Qubit 3.0 fluorometer, sized with a Bioanalyzer 2100, and then quantified again using the KAPA Library Quantification kit. Each immunoSEQ 96-well plate was sequenced on its own single-read 150-cycle Illumina NextSeq 550 flow cell. In the source study's methods: Because only junctional sequences without quality scores were contained in the immunoSEQ output, filtering matching that applied to full-length reads could not be performed. To assign V/J genes and CDR3, sequences were annotated against IMGT germline references using PyIR, a Python wrapper for IgBLAST v1.9. Reads were removed for weak V/J assignments (E-value above 1e-6), missing CDR3, stop codons, out-of-frame junctions, or ambiguous translated residues. A V3J clonotype was defined by an identical inferred V gene, J gene, and CDR3 amino acid sequence. Percentage overlap between repertoires was computed as shared unique clonotypes divided by the size of the smaller repertoire. Three approaches were used to assess repertoire richness: RTK rarefaction, the Chao1 estimator, and Recon v2.1 estimates of unobserved clonotypes. OLGA was used to compute generation probabilities for all TCRbeta clonotypes that the gDNA method yielded from a handful of donors. TCRdb limited this immuneACCESS table to in-frame rearrangements with V and J called. A share of clones is missing; checked studies link under half to unresolved V genes, and the rest is unexplained. The D gene and trimming were derived from the DNA, and the V and J assignments and clone size from that table. For this sample there are about 2.5 million clones; 92% appear just once. 0.37% of the sample is in the top ten clones.

The sample taken for sequencing was naive CD4+ T cells from PBMCs. Taken with the paper, the label for cell subset or site translates to: CD45RA+ positively selected. The sequence was obtained from a man between 18 and 29 years old in good health. Some clones in this sample may be carry-over from other donors' samples. Rearrangement joined TRBV2 to TRBJ1-2, with the D gene too uncertain to name. The DNA is TGTGCCAGCAGTGACAGGCCAGAAGCTCATGGCTACACCTTC. Translated, this is CASSDRPEAHGYTF. The CDR3, completed at both ends by the reference TRBV2 and TRBJ1-2 genes, gives the full variable domain EPEVTQTPSHQVTQMGQEVILRCVPISNHLYFYWYRQILGQKVEFLVSFYNNEISEKSEIFDDQFSVERPDGSNFTLKIRSTKLEDSAMYFCASSDRPEAHGYTFGSGTRLTVV.